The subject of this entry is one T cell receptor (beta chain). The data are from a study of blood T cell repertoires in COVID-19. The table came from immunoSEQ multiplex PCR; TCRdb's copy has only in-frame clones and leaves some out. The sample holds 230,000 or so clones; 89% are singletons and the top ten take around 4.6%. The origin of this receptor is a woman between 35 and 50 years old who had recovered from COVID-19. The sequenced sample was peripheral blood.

CDR3 loop: CASSRGTSGNYSYNEQFF. In DNA form, the CDR3 reads TGTGCCAGCAGCCGGGGGACTAGCGGCAATTACTCCTACAATGAGCAGTTCTTC. J is TRBJ2-1 and V is TRBV7-9; 11 nucleotides line up with TRBD2. Per the germline V gene, CDR1 is SEHNR and CDR2 is FQNEAQ (reference sequence). The CDR3 spans 18 residues. The V gene end was trimmed by 5 bases and the J gene end by 0 bases; junction bases not matched to a gene: 9.